This is a list of T cell receptor beta chains from one sample in a study of metastatic and nonmetastatic thyroid tumors. TCRdb re-called clones via MiXCR from the PCR reads. The repertoire holds about 19,000 clones, around 34% seen once, with over 25% in the top ten. Sequencing was performed on tumor tissue. These receptors were obtained from a female donor with papillary thyroid cancer or a benign thyroid nodule (not recorded which). Some clones in this sample may be carry-over from other donors' samples. Both conserved end residues are part of each CDR3. D genes are given only for firm matches. The listing skips clone size in some rows; elsewhere it reads once, few, many or a size class.

V gene,J gene,clone size,D gene,CDR3 protein,CDR3 DNA
TRBV2,TRBJ2-7,few,-,CASSPSGYEQYF,TGTGCCAGCAGTCCTTCGGGCTACGAGCAGTACTTC
TRBV6-2/TRBV6-3,TRBJ2-6,few,-,CASSTTASGANVLTF,TGTGCCAGCAGTACTACAGCCTCTGGGGCCAACGTCCTGACTTTC
TRBV11-2,TRBJ2-1,-,TRBD2,CASRQAGGSYNEQFF,TGTGCCAGCAGACAAGCGGGAGGGTCCTACAATGAGCAGTTCTTC
TRBV19,TRBJ2-1,few,TRBD1,CASSRRQGARNEQFF,TGTGCCAGTAGTAGAAGACAGGGGGCGCGTAATGAGCAGTTCTTC
TRBV25-1,TRBJ2-1,few,-,CASARGGYNEQFF,TGTGCCAGTGCCAGGGGGGGGTACAATGAGCAGTTCTTC
TRBV5-1,TRBJ2-6,-,TRBD2,CASSLGTSGVSGANVLTF,TGCGCCAGCAGCTTGGGAACTAGCGGGGTCTCTGGGGCCAACGTCCTGACTTTC
TRBV10-3,TRBJ1-6,-,TRBD1,CATQTGNDNSPLHF,TGTGCCACCCAGACAGGGAATGATAATTCACCCCTCCACTTT
TRBV6-2/TRBV6-3,TRBJ2-3,-,-,CASTMTRDSAEYF,TGTGCCAGCACCATGACCCGGGACTCCGCGGAGTATTTT
TRBV18,TRBJ1-6,-,TRBD1,CASSSTGGYNSPLHF,TGTGCCAGCTCTTCTACAGGGGGATATAATTCACCCCTCCACTTT
TRBV28,TRBJ1-4,-,-,CASSLIGGEGEKLFF,TGTGCCAGCAGCCTAATAGGGGGGGAAGGAGAAAAACTGTTTTTT
TRBV28,TRBJ2-5,-,TRBD1,CASSPRRGTGEETQYF,TGTGCCAGCAGTCCCCGGCGAGGGACAGGGGAAGAGACCCAGTACTTC
TRBV28,TRBJ1-5,few,-,CASTHQWGLPQHF,TGTGCCAGCACCCATCAGTGGGGGCTGCCCCAGCATTTT
TRBV27,TRBJ2-2,few,-,CASSLVRGAGELFF,TGTGCCAGCAGTTTGGTCAGGGGAGCCGGGGAGCTGTTTTTT
TRBV12-5,TRBJ2-1,-,-,CASGFSTYNEQFF,TGTGCTAGTGGTTTCTCAACCTACAATGAGCAGTTCTTC
TRBV28,TRBJ2-1,-,-,CVAAGAVSYNEQFF,TGTGTCGCCGCCGGGGCTGTCTCCTACAATGAGCAGTTCTTC
TRBV5-1,TRBJ2-5,-,-,CASSTGTLQETQYF,TGCGCCAGCAGCACCGGGACTCTTCAAGAGACCCAGTACTTC
TRBV12-3/TRBV12-4,TRBJ2-5,few,TRBD1,CASSLGTGGETQYF,TGTGCCAGCAGTTTAGGGACAGGGGGGGAGACCCAGTACTTC
TRBV5-1,TRBJ1-1,few,-,CASSLWPGNTEAFF,TGCGCCAGCAGCTTGTGGCCGGGGAACACTGAAGCTTTCTTT
TRBV15,TRBJ2-1,-,-,CATSRVENEQFF,TGTGCCACCAGCAGAGTAGAGAATGAGCAGTTCTTC
TRBV5-1,TRBJ2-7,-,TRBD2,CASSLISGRGEQYF,TGCGCCAGCAGCTTGATCAGCGGGAGGGGCGAGCAGTACTTC
TRBV15,TRBJ1-2,-,-,CATSRENRAYGYTF,TGTGCCACCAGCAGAGAGAACAGGGCCTATGGCTACACCTTC
TRBV15,TRBJ2-7,few,-,CATSRPRDTTYEQYF,TGTGCCACCAGCAGACCCCGGGACACAACCTACGAGCAGTACTTC
TRBV9,TRBJ2-1,-,-,CASSEGTFMVDEQFF,TGTGCCAGCAGCGAGGGCACGTTTATGGTCGATGAGCAGTTCTTC
TRBV20-1,TRBJ2-7,-,TRBD1,CSASDRGRPSGEQYF,TGCAGTGCCTCAGACAGGGGGCGGCCGTCAGGCGAGCAGTACTTC
TRBV11-3,TRBJ2-3,-,-,CASSLSGVTDTQYF,TGTGCCAGCAGCTTGAGTGGGGTCACAGATACGCAGTATTTT
TRBV24-1,TRBJ2-3,-,-,CAARDSTDTQYF,TGTGCCGCCCGGGACAGCACAGATACGCAGTATTTT
TRBV4-1,TRBJ2-7,-,TRBD2,CASSQAASGFSSYEQYF,TGCGCCAGCAGCCAAGCTGCTAGCGGGTTTTCCTCCTACGAGCAGTACTTC
TRBV20-1,TRBJ2-3,-,TRBD1,CSGQGTDTQYF,TGCAGTGGACAGGGGACAGATACGCAGTATTTT
TRBV6-6,TRBJ1-2,-,TRBD1,CASSSRDRGYGYTF,TGTGCCAGCAGTTCCCGGGACAGGGGCTATGGCTACACCTTC
TRBV9,TRBJ2-7,-,-,CASSPRGTPYEQYF,TGTGCCAGCAGCCCCCGAGGGACACCTTACGAGCAGTACTTC
TRBV6-1,TRBJ1-2,few,TRBD1,CASKGTFTGGVYGYTF,TGTGCCAGCAAGGGCACCTTTACAGGGGGTGTCTATGGCTACACCTTC
TRBV12-3/TRBV12-4,TRBJ2-1,many,TRBD2,CASRTSGRGNEQFF,TGTGCCAGCAGGACTAGCGGGAGGGGAAATGAGCAGTTCTTC
TRBV30,TRBJ1-6,few,-,CAWSETNSPLHF,TGTGCCTGGAGTGAAACAAATTCACCCCTCCACTTT
TRBV12-3/TRBV12-4,TRBJ1-6,few,-,CASSLAAGTPLHF,TGTGCCAGCAGTTTGGCAGCCGGGACACCCCTCCACTTT
TRBV28,TRBJ2-7,few,TRBD1,CASSYPGQDMQYF,TGTGCCAGCAGTTACCCGGGACAGGACATGCAGTACTTC
TRBV9,TRBJ2-3,-,TRBD2,CASSVGLAGAATDTQYF,TGTGCCAGCAGCGTAGGTTTGGCGGGAGCTGCCACAGATACGCAGTATTTT
TRBV11-2,TRBJ2-5,few,TRBD1,CASSSEQGAKTQYF,TGTGCCAGCAGCTCTGAACAGGGGGCGAAGACCCAGTACTTC
TRBV28,TRBJ1-2,few,TRBD1,CASTPRSRGLYGYTF,TGTGCCAGCACCCCGAGGAGCAGGGGGCTTTATGGCTACACCTTC
TRBV5-1,TRBJ1-1,medium-sized,TRBD1,CASSSGRGPGTEAFF,TGCGCCAGCAGCTCCGGCAGGGGGCCGGGCACTGAAGCTTTCTTT
TRBV20-1,TRBJ1-1,-,-,CSAWAQGSNTEAFF,TGCAGTGCTTGGGCACAGGGTTCGAACACTGAAGCTTTCTTT
TRBV6-1,TRBJ2-1,-,TRBD2,CASRARGDNEQFF,TGTGCCAGCAGAGCGCGGGGGGACAATGAGCAGTTCTTC